This is a list of T cell receptor beta chains from one sample in a study of T cell repertoires in cytomegalovirus infection. TCRdb re-called the reads through MiXCR, storing one row per CDR3 protein. This sample has 450,000 to 650,000 distinct CDR3 sequences, with 40% found just once. The antigens of these receptors remain unknown. This specimen was cultured PBMCs, taken from culture after CMV antigen stimulation. All receptors derive from a human donor in good health (CMV status not recorded). Some clones in this sample may be carry-over from other donors' samples. Both conserved end residues are part of each CDR3. Each record gives: clone size, D gene, J gene, V gene, CDR3 protein, CDR3 DNA. A D gene is named only where the DNA matches it firmly. A clone size is listed for some rows: how often the clone was seen (once, few, many), or a class if it is expanded.

. | . | TRBJ2-7 | TRBV6-8 | CASKLQRTYEQYF | TGTGCCAGCAAATTACAGCGGACCTACGAGCAGTACTTC
few | TRBD2 | TRBJ2-7 | TRBV18 | CASSPPLAGAPYEQYF | TGTGCCAGCTCACCACCCCTAGCGGGAGCCCCCTACGAGCAGTACTTC
. | TRBD2 | TRBJ2-3 | TRBV4-3 | CASSQDALAGRDTQYF | TGCGCCAGCAGCCAAGACGCCCTAGCGGGGAGAGATACGCAGTATTTT
. | . | TRBJ2-7 | TRBV12-3/TRBV12-4 | CASGGVSYEQYF | TGTGCCAGCGGCGGCGTTTCCTACGAGCAGTACTTC
. | . | TRBJ1-5 | TRBV6-1 | CASSAGGAGNQPQHF | TGTGCCAGCAGCGCCGGTGGAGCCGGCAATCAGCCCCAGCATTTT
. | . | TRBJ2-1 | TRBV4-3 | CASSQGGWDIRADEQFF | TGCGCCAGCAGCCAAGGGGGATGGGACATCCGGGCCGATGAGCAGTTCTTC
few | . | TRBJ2-2 | TRBV7-2 | CASSLSERGWTGELFF | TGTGCCAGCAGCTTATCGGAGAGGGGGTGGACCGGGGAGCTGTTTTTT
. | TRBD2 | TRBJ2-1 | TRBV19 | CASSRGSGYNEQFF | TGTGCCAGTAGTCGCGGGAGCGGGTACAATGAGCAGTTCTTC
few | . | TRBJ2-7 | TRBV7-8 | CASSLVSWGTYEQYF | TGTGCCAGCAGCTTAGTATCTTGGGGGACCTACGAGCAGTACTTC
few | TRBD1 | TRBJ1-2 | TRBV7-2 | CASNPGQYIYGYTF | TGTGCCAGCAACCCGGGACAGTATATCTATGGCTACACCTTC
. | TRBD1 | TRBJ2-7 | TRBV29-1 | CSVEFGTGIGEQYF | TGCAGCGTTGAATTTGGGACAGGGATCGGCGAGCAGTACTTC
. | . | TRBJ1-2 | TRBV11-2 | CASSFYLYGYTF | TGTGCCAGCAGCTTTTATCTCTATGGCTACACCTTC
many | . | TRBJ2-5 | TRBV6-5 | CASSYSEGVTQYF | TGTGCCAGCAGTTACTCGGAGGGGGTGACCCAGTACTTC
once | . | TRBJ1-1 | TRBV7-9 | CASSRRRTEAFF | TGTGCCAGCAGCCGCAGACGTACTGAAGCTTTCTTT
. | TRBD1 | TRBJ2-7 | TRBV6-1 | CASSEGTGMYEQYF | TGTGCCAGCAGTGAGGGGACAGGGATGTACGAGCAGTACTTC
. | . | TRBJ2-3 | TRBV6-6 | CASSYVVGDTQYF | TGTGCCAGCAGTTACGTCGTAGGAGATACGCAGTATTTT
few | . | TRBJ1-1 | TRBV12-3/TRBV12-4 | CASSLALGRQLNTEAFF | TGTGCCAGCAGTTTAGCGCTAGGACGGCAATTAAACACTGAAGCTTTCTTT
. | . | TRBJ1-6 | TRBV11-2 | CASSPPVTLHF | TGTGCCAGCAGCCCCCCTGTGACCCTCCACTTT
. | . | TRBJ2-7 | TRBV10-3 | CAISESGGPSYEQYF | TGTGCCATCAGTGAGTCCGGGGGGCCTTCCTACGAGCAGTACTTC
. | . | TRBJ2-5 | TRBV28 | CASSPADKETQYF | TGTGCCAGCAGCCCGGCAGACAAAGAGACCCAGTACTTC
few | . | TRBJ2-1 | TRBV20-1 | CSARDRGAYNEQFF | TGCAGTGCTAGAGACAGGGGTGCCTACAATGAGCAGTTCTTC
. | . | TRBJ2-4 | TRBV13 | CASSLSKDIAKNIQYF | TGTGCCAGCAGCCTCTCGAAGGACATAGCCAAAAACATTCAGTACTTC
. | . | TRBJ2-5 | TRBV7-6 | CASSFISETQYF | TGTGCCAGCAGCTTTATCTCAGAGACCCAGTACTTC
. | . | TRBJ2-7 | TRBV6-5 | CASTPASHTYEQYF | TGTGCCAGCACCCCGGCTAGCCATACCTACGAGCAGTACTTC
many | TRBD1 | TRBJ2-2 | TRBV7-2 | CASSSGQAGELFF | TGTGCCAGCAGCTCTGGACAGGCCGGGGAGCTGTTTTTT
few | . | TRBJ1-5 | TRBV12-3/TRBV12-4 | CASGGGGKPQHF | TGTGCCAGCGGGGGGGGTGGGAAGCCCCAGCATTTT
few | . | TRBJ2-7 | TRBV4-1 | CASSHVGTGSYEQYF | TGCGCCAGCAGCCACGTCGGGACTGGCTCCTACGAGCAGTACTTC
few | TRBD1 | TRBJ2-3 | TRBV5-1 | CASSLEGTGGTDTQYF | TGCGCCAGCAGCTTGGAAGGGACAGGGGGTACAGATACGCAGTATTTT
many | TRBD1 | TRBJ2-5 | TRBV7-2 | CASSPRTGRQETQYF | TGTGCCAGCAGCCCCCGGACAGGACGCCAAGAGACCCAGTACTTC
. | . | TRBJ2-3 | TRBV19 | CASKEGAGGDTQYF | TGTGCCAGTAAGGAGGGGGCGGGAGGAGATACGCAGTATTTT
. | TRBD1 | TRBJ2-6 | TRBV2 | CAISGTATATGANVLTF | TGTGCCATCTCCGGGACAGCGACAGCCACTGGGGCCAACGTCCTGACTTTC
few | . | TRBJ1-1 | TRBV6-2/TRBV6-3 | CGTQRGAAGTEAFF | TGTGGCACTCAAAGAGGGGCGGCAGGCACTGAAGCTTTCTTT
. | TRBD1 | TRBJ2-1 | TRBV5-1 | CASSLGDRGRGRNEQFF | TGCGCCAGCAGCTTGGGAGACAGGGGAAGGGGTAGGAATGAGCAGTTCTTC
few | TRBD1 | TRBJ2-7 | TRBV7-2 | CASSLGGQGPYEQYF | TGTGCCAGCAGCTTAGGGGGACAGGGGCCCTACGAGCAGTACTTC
. | . | TRBJ1-5 | TRBV2 | CASRQSGNQPQHF | TGTGCCAGCAGACAGTCGGGCAATCAGCCCCAGCATTTT
few | . | TRBJ1-5 | TRBV10-3 | CAISEGNQPQHF | TGTGCCATCAGTGAGGGGAATCAGCCCCAGCATTTT
few | . | TRBJ2-1 | TRBV7-2 | CASSPFRGAADEQFF | TGTGCCAGCAGTCCCTTCAGGGGGGCCGCGGATGAGCAGTTCTTC
. | . | TRBJ1-5 | TRBV15 | CATSRVRVSNQPQHF | TGTGCCACCAGCAGAGTCCGGGTGAGCAATCAGCCCCAGCATTTT
few | . | TRBJ1-2 | TRBV18 | CASSPSGAGAFPGYTF | TGTGCCAGCTCACCGTCTGGCGCAGGGGCATTCCCAGGCTACACCTTC
few | . | TRBJ2-5 | TRBV11-2 | CASSYQPGPGSYF | TGTGCCAGCAGCTACCAGCCCGGGCCAGGGTCTTACTTC
. | . | TRBJ2-1 | TRBV5-6 | CASSFMRTSLHNEQFF | TGTGCCAGCAGCTTTATGAGAACTAGCCTTCACAATGAGCAGTTCTTC
few | TRBD1 | TRBJ2-3 | TRBV12-3/TRBV12-4 | CASGLESPGQEADTQYF | TGTGCCAGCGGCTTAGAATCACCGGGACAGGAGGCCGATACGCAGTATTTT
. | . | TRBJ2-7 | TRBV27 | CASSNTAGTQTPYEQYF | TGTGCCAGCAGTAACACAGCCGGGACTCAAACCCCCTACGAGCAGTACTTC
. | . | TRBJ1-1 | TRBV9 | CASSVGAMNTEAFF | TGTGCCAGCAGCGTAGGTGCAATGAACACTGAAGCTTTCTTT
. | TRBD1 | TRBJ1-1 | TRBV6-1 | CASIWTGGTEAFF | TGTGCCAGCATTTGGACAGGGGGCACTGAAGCTTTCTTT
few | . | TRBJ1-5 | TRBV2 | CASSLIYGDQPQHF | TGTGCCAGCAGTTTAATTTACGGGGATCAGCCCCAGCATTTT
many | TRBD1 | TRBJ2-1 | TRBV7-2 | CASSPDRGAYNEQFF | TGTGCCAGCAGCCCAGACAGGGGGGCCTACAATGAGCAGTTCTTC
. | TRBD1 | TRBJ1-5 | TRBV7-2 | CASSTRTGANQPQHF | TGTGCCAGCAGCACGAGGACAGGGGCAAATCAGCCCCAGCATTTT
many | TRBD2 | TRBJ2-2 | TRBV7-2 | CASSPTGTSGDTGELFF | TGTGCCAGCAGTCCAACTGGGACTAGCGGAGACACCGGGGAGCTGTTTTTT
. | . | TRBJ2-1 | TRBV6-1 | CASSELYNEQFF | TGTGCCAGCAGTGAACTTTACAATGAGCAGTTCTTC
. | . | TRBJ1-1 | TRBV7-2 | CASSLDPRDKNTEAFF | TGTGCCAGCAGCTTAGACCCCCGGGACAAGAACACTGAAGCTTTCTTT
few | TRBD2 | TRBJ2-3 | TRBV7-9 | CASSLVAGGRTDTQYF | TGTGCCAGCAGCTTAGTGGCGGGAGGACGCACAGATACGCAGTATTTT
once | . | TRBJ1-2 | TRBV7-9 | CASSPPGGFYGYTF | TGTGCCAGCAGCCCCCCCGGCGGGTTCTATGGCTACACCTTC